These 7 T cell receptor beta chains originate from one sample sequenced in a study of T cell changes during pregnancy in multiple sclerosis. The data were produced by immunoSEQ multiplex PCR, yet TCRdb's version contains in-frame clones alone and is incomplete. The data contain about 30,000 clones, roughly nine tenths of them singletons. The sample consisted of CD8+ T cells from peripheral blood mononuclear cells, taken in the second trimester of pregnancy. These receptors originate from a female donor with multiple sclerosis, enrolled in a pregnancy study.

The CDR3: CASRARDRAAGGYTF. In DNA, the CDR3 is TGTGCCAGCAGGGCACGGGACAGGGCTGCCGGGGGCTACACCTTC. J is TRBJ1-2 and V is TRBV6-1; 9 nucleotides agree with TRBD1. The germline gives CDR1 MNHNS, CDR2 SASEGT. This CDR3 spans 15 amino acids. J gave up 8 bases and V 6 bases, and 13 bases lay outside the gene matches.

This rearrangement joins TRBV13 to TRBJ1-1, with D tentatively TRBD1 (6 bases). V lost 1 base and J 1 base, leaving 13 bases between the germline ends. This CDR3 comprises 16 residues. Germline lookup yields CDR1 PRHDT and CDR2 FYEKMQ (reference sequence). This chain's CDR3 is CASSLAQTGQNTEAFF. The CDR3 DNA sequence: TGTGCCAGCAGCTTAGCCCAGACAGGCCAGAACACTGAAGCTTTCTTT.

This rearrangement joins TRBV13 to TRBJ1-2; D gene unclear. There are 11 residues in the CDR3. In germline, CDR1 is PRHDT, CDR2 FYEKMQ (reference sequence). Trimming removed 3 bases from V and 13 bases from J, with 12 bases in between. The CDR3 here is CASSFDGGSTF. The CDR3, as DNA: TGTGCCAGCAGCTTCGACGGTGGGAGCACCTTC.

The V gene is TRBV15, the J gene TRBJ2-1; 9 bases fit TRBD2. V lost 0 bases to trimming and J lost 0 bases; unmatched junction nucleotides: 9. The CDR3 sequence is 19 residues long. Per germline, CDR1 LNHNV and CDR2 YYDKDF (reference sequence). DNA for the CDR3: TGTGCCACCAGCAGAGATTCTGTTAATAGCGGGAGCTCCTACAATGAGCAGTTCTTC. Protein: CATSRDSVNSGSSYNEQFF.

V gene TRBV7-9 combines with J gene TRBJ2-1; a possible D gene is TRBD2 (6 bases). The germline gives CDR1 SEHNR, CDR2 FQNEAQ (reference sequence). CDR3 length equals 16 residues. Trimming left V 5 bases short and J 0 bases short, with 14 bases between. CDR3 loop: CASSPPYGSSYNEQFF. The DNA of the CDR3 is TGTGCCAGCAGCCCCCCGTACGGGAGCTCCTACAATGAGCAGTTCTTC.

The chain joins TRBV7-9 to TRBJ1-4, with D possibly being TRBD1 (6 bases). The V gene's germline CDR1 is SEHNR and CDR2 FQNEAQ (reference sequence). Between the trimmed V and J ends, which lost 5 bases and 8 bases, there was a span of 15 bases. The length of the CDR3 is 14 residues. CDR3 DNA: TGTGCCAGCAGCGGGACACCGTCCTGCGAAAAACTGTTTTTT. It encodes CASSGTPSCEKLFF.

This CDR3 reads CASSEHRGVDQPQHF. The CDR3 DNA follows: TGTGCCAGCAGTGAACATCGCGGGGTTGATCAGCCCCAGCATTTT. The chain couples TRBV6-4 to TRBJ1-5; D unresolved. The germline V and J ends were trimmed by 3 bases and 5 bases, with 14 bases remaining between them. Looked up from germline, CDR1 is MRHNA and CDR2 is SNTAGT. The CDR3 has 15 residues.